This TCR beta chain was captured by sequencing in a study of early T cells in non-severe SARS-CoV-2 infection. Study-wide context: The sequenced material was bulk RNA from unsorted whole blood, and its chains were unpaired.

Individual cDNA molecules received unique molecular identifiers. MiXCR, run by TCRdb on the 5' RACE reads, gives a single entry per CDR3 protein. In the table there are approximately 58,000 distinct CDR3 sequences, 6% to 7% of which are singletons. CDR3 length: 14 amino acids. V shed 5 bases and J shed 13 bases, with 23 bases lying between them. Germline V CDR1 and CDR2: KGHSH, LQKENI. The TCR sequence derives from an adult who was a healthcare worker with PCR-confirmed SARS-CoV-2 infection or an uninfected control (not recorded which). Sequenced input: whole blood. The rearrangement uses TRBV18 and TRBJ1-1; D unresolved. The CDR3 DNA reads TGTGCCAGCTCATTCAGGTCCCCCCTTAGTGGGGTTTTCTTT. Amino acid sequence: CASSFRSPLSGVFF.